The 9 T cell receptor beta chains below were found in one sample sequenced in a study of T cell changes during pregnancy in multiple sclerosis (dated by TCRdb to between 2017 and 2020). To prepare the library, the immunoSEQ multiplex PCR assay was applied. Held by TCRdb, this immuneACCESS table contains in-frame sequences only and omits some clones. Under half of the omission traces to an unresolved V gene where checked; the cause of the rest is unknown. Across this sample there are nearly 80,000 clones, with roughly 92% seen only once. The ten largest account for 0.21% of the sample. Source: CD4+ T cells from peripheral blood mononuclear cells, taken before pregnancy. These receptors were obtained from a female donor with multiple sclerosis, enrolled in a pregnancy study.

The J gene is TRBJ2-7, the V gene TRBV18; D not resolved. In germline, CDR1 is KGHSH, CDR2 LQKENI. The CDR3 contains 13 residues. Deletions cut 1 base from V and 3 bases from J, with 7 bases between. The CDR3 reads CASSPLENYEQYF. In nucleotides, the CDR3 is TGTGCCAGCTCACCACTCGAGAACTACGAGCAGTACTTC.

The CDR3 DNA reads TGTGCCAGCAGCTATATGCAGGGAAACACTGAAGCTTTCTTT. Translation: CASSYMQGNTEAFF. This rearrangement joins TRBV7-2 to TRBJ1-1; D may be TRBD1 (5 bases). The germline V and J ends were trimmed by 4 bases and 2 bases, with 11 bases remaining between them. CDR3 length: 14 residues. Germline V gene lookup returns CDR1 SGHTA and CDR2 FQGNSA.

This chain connects TRBV7-9 to TRBJ2-3, with a weak D call TRBD2 (5 bases). Germline CDR1 SEHNR, CDR2 FQNEAQ (reference sequence). The CDR3 spans 15 residues. Trimming pared 5 bases from V and 1 base from J, leaving 13 bases between. The CDR3 is CASSLGDLRTDTQYF. In nucleotides, the CDR3 is TGTGCCAGCAGCCTCGGGGATTTACGCACAGATACGCAGTATTTT.

This chain connects TRBV2 to TRBJ2-7, with D tentatively TRBD1 (5 bases). V was shortened by 9 bases and J by 3 bases, with 12 bases between the two germline ends. Germline CDR1 SNHLY, CDR2 FYNNEI. CDR3 length: 12 residues. Here the CDR3 DNA reads TGTGCCAGTAACAACAGGTTCTACGAGCAGTACTTC. Amino acid sequence: CASNNRFYEQYF.

By sample fraction, this clone is medium-sized (0.01 to 0.1%). The chain carries TRBV7-2 and TRBJ2-2; TRBD2 aligns across 10 bases. The germline V gene has CDR1 SGHTA and CDR2 FQGNSA. This CDR3 has 16 amino acids. V was pared by 5 bases and J by 5 bases, with 8 bases of the junction left unmatched. The CDR3 DNA reads as TGTGCCAGCAGCCTAGGACTAGCGGCGAGTACCGGGGAGCTGTTTTTT. It translates to CASSLGLAASTGELFF.

The genes are TRBV30 and TRBJ2-7; no clear D. The germline V gene encodes CDR1 GTSNPN and CDR2 SVGIG (reference sequence). The CDR3 contains 16 residues. With 0 bases removed from V and 3 bases from J, the gap between germline ends came to 18 bases. CDR3 protein: CAWSVLLPGPNYEQYF. CDR3 DNA: TGTGCCTGGAGTGTACTTCTTCCTGGGCCCAACTACGAGCAGTACTTC.

V gene TRBV28 combines with J gene TRBJ2-7, with D hard to call. The V end was cut by 3 bases, the J end by 2 bases, with 8 bases between. This CDR3 spans 13 amino acids. In germline, CDR1 is MDHEN, CDR2 SYDVKM. The CDR3 is CASSLRQAYEQYF. The CDR3 DNA reads TGTGCCAGCAGTTTGCGCCAGGCCTACGAGCAGTACTTC.

The chain links TRBV9 to TRBJ2-1; 9 nucleotides match TRBD2. CDR3 length: 15 residues. Germline loops: CDR1 SGDLS, CDR2 YYNGEE. Trimming removed 3 bases from V and 2 bases from J; junction bases left unmatched: 3. The CDR3 DNA sequence: TGTGCCAGCAGCGCTAGCGGGACAACCTACAATGAGCAGTTCTTC. It translates to CASSASGTTYNEQFF.

This rearrangement joins TRBV6-6 to TRBJ2-7; D might be TRBD1 (5 bases). CDR1 is MNHNY and CDR2 is SVGAGI in the germline V gene (reference sequence). The V gene lost 6 bases and the J gene lost 0 bases, with 12 bases spanning the gap. CDR3 length: 14 residues. As DNA, the CDR3 is TGTGCCAGCAGGCCGACAGCCGCCTCCTACGAGCAGTACTTC. Its translation is CASRPTAASYEQYF.